The rows below give T cell receptor beta chains drawn from one sample of a study of spatial heterogeneity in lung cancer. TCRdb called the 5' RACE reads again in MiXCR, with one record for every CDR3 protein. The sample consists of 5,800 or so distinct CDR3 sequences, around 18% of them appearing once. The sequencing used normal lung tissue next to the tumor, collected at surgery. The receptors originated from a male donor with early-stage non-small cell lung cancer. The CDR3 runs from the conserved cysteine through the conserved F or W. The order of the fields is D gene, clone size, J gene, V gene, CDR3 protein, CDR3 DNA. D genes are given only for firm matches. Some rows mark clone size as missing; the rest say once, few, many or name a class of expanded clone.

D: .; size: few; J: TRBJ2-7; V: TRBV5-1; CDR3: CASSLEGQGYEQYF; DNA: TGCGCCAGCAGCTTGGAGGGCCAGGGTTACGAGCAGTACTTC
D: .; size: .; J: TRBJ2-5; V: TRBV7-2; CDR3: CASSLGHAGETQYF; DNA: TGTGCCAGCAGCCTTGGACATGCTGGGGAGACCCAGTACTTC
D: .; size: many; J: TRBJ2-5; V: TRBV7-2; CDR3: CASSLGRLKETQYF; DNA: TGTGCCAGCAGCTTAGGTCGTTTAAAAGAGACCCAGTACTTC
D: TRBD1; size: few; J: TRBJ1-1; V: TRBV6-5; CDR3: CASGQGGFLAFF; DNA: TGTGCCAGCGGACAGGGCGGTTTCTTGGCTTTCTTT
D: TRBD1; size: medium-sized; J: TRBJ2-7; V: TRBV27; CDR3: CASSRRQGAGEQYF; DNA: TGTGCCAGCAGTCGCCGACAGGGGGCAGGCGAGCAGTACTTC
D: TRBD1; size: medium-sized; J: TRBJ2-1; V: TRBV3-1; CDR3: CASSLDRLIDFSSYNEQFF; DNA: TGTGCCAGCAGCCTGGACAGGCTCATCGATTTCAGCTCCTACAATGAGCAGTTCTTC
D: .; size: .; J: TRBJ1-2; V: TRBV15; CDR3: CATSSSWYGDDYGYTF; DNA: TGTGCCACCAGCAGTTCCTGGTATGGAGATGACTATGGCTACACCTTC
D: TRBD2; size: .; J: TRBJ2-1; V: TRBV7-6; CDR3: CASSLGLAGGLPEDEQFF; DNA: TGTGCCAGCAGCTTAGGACTAGCGGGAGGTCTACCGGAGGATGAGCAGTTCTTC
D: TRBD1; size: .; J: TRBJ2-1; V: TRBV11-1; CDR3: CASSFTGQGGGEQFF; DNA: TGTGCCAGCAGCTTCACTGGACAGGGAGGAGGTGAGCAGTTCTTC
D: .; size: few; J: TRBJ1-1; V: TRBV5-1; CDR3: CASSLGPGQTAEAFF; DNA: TGCGCCAGCAGCTTGGGACCGGGACAAACGGCCGAAGCTTTCTTT
D: TRBD1; size: few; J: TRBJ1-1; V: TRBV7-3; CDR3: CASSLNAGGEAFF; DNA: TGTGCCAGCAGCTTAAATGCAGGGGGTGAAGCTTTCTTT
D: .; size: .; J: TRBJ1-6; V: TRBV19; CDR3: CASSNREISPLHF; DNA: TGTGCCAGTAGTAACAGGGAAATCTCACCCCTCCACTTT
D: .; size: few; J: TRBJ2-1; V: TRBV27; CDR3: CASSPWMRNEQFF; DNA: TGTGCCAGCAGTCCTTGGATGCGCAATGAGCAGTTCTTC
D: .; size: .; J: TRBJ2-1; V: TRBV29-1; CDR3: CSVEDPGEQFF; DNA: TGCAGCGTTGAAGATCCCGGGGAGCAGTTCTTC
D: TRBD2; size: .; J: TRBJ2-1; V: TRBV24-1; CDR3: CATSDSSSGTSGYNEQFF; DNA: TGTGCCACCAGTGATTCATCCTCCGGGACTAGCGGTTACAATGAGCAGTTCTTC
D: TRBD1; size: medium-sized; J: TRBJ2-7; V: TRBV7-9; CDR3: CASSPRTGAGEQYF; DNA: TGTGCCAGCAGCCCAAGGACAGGGGCCGGGGAGCAGTACTTC
D: .; size: few; J: TRBJ2-7; V: TRBV7-6; CDR3: CASSLAQSSYEQYF; DNA: TGTGCCAGCAGCTTAGCACAGTCTTCCTACGAGCAGTACTTC
D: .; size: few; J: TRBJ2-7; V: TRBV19; CDR3: CASSPPQGNYEQYF; DNA: TGTGCCAGTAGTCCCCCACAGGGCAACTACGAGCAGTACTTC
D: .; size: few; J: TRBJ2-3; V: TRBV30; CDR3: CAWTLAITDTQYF; DNA: TGTGCCTGGACCCTAGCGATCACAGATACGCAGTATTTT
D: .; size: .; J: TRBJ1-6; V: TRBV7-2; CDR3: CASSPGGYGGNSPLHF; DNA: TGTGCCAGCAGCCCAGGAGGTTATGGGGGTAATTCACCCCTCCACTTT
D: TRBD1; size: once; J: TRBJ2-5; V: TRBV7-2; CDR3: CASSNRGKETQYF; DNA: TGTGCCAGCAGCAACAGGGGGAAAGAGACCCAGTACTTC
D: .; size: .; J: TRBJ2-5; V: TRBV3-1; CDR3: CASSQAPQPQETQYF; DNA: TGTGCCAGCAGCCAGGCTCCCCAACCCCAAGAGACCCAGTACTTC
D: TRBD1; size: few; J: TRBJ2-7; V: TRBV4-3; CDR3: CASSQAQGDAYEQYF; DNA: TGCGCCAGCAGCCAAGCACAGGGGGATGCCTACGAGCAGTACTTC
D: .; size: .; J: TRBJ1-4; V: TRBV4-2; CDR3: CASSLRRGDNEKLFF; DNA: TGTGCCAGCAGCCTACGTCGCGGCGATAATGAAAAACTGTTTTTT
D: .; size: .; J: TRBJ2-1; V: TRBV10-1; CDR3: CASSEYNNEQFF; DNA: TGCGCCAGCAGTGAGTACAACAATGAGCAGTTCTTC
D: .; size: .; J: TRBJ2-1; V: TRBV15; CDR3: CATSRAVPGEQFF; DNA: TGTGCCACCAGCAGAGCGGTACCGGGCGAGCAGTTCTTC
D: .; size: medium-sized; J: TRBJ2-3; V: TRBV5-4; CDR3: CASSFGGNTDTQYF; DNA: TGTGCCAGCAGCTTTGGAGGGAACACAGATACGCAGTATTTT
D: TRBD1; size: .; J: TRBJ1-5; V: TRBV28; CDR3: CASRTAGQGNQPQHF; DNA: TGTGCCAGCAGGACGGCGGGACAGGGCAATCAGCCCCAGCATTTT
D: .; size: few; J: TRBJ1-1; V: TRBV11-1; CDR3: CASSLFRTEAFF; DNA: TGTGCCAGCAGCTTATTTCGGACTGAAGCTTTCTTT
D: TRBD2; size: medium-sized; J: TRBJ2-1; V: TRBV7-3; CDR3: CASSQVLAGAQEQFF; DNA: TGTGCCAGCAGCCAGGTACTAGCGGGAGCTCAGGAGCAGTTCTTC
D: .; size: few; J: TRBJ2-2; V: TRBV27; CDR3: CASSLSKLFF; DNA: TGTGCCAGCAGTTTATCGAAGCTGTTTTTT
D: TRBD1; size: .; J: TRBJ1-1; V: TRBV29-1; CDR3: CSVQGQANTEAFF; DNA: TGCAGCGTCCAAGGACAGGCGAACACTGAAGCTTTCTTT
D: .; size: .; J: TRBJ2-1; V: TRBV29-1; CDR3: CSVAKGYDEQFF; DNA: TGCAGCGTTGCGAAGGGTTACGATGAGCAGTTCTTC
D: .; size: medium-sized; J: TRBJ2-1; V: TRBV30; CDR3: CAWSDQANYNEQFF; DNA: TGTGCCTGGAGTGATCAGGCGAACTACAATGAGCAGTTCTTC
D: TRBD1; size: medium-sized; J: TRBJ1-3; V: TRBV18; CDR3: CASSPPGNRGPGNTIYF; DNA: TGTGCCAGCTCACCCCCCGGGAACAGGGGGCCCGGAAACACCATATATTTT
D: TRBD1; size: .; J: TRBJ2-5; V: TRBV7-2; CDR3: CASSPGAGGKTQYF; DNA: TGTGCCAGCAGCCCCGGTGCAGGGGGAAAGACCCAGTACTTC
D: .; size: medium-sized; J: TRBJ2-1; V: TRBV30; CDR3: CAWSRDPPNEQFF; DNA: TGTGCCTGGAGTCGGGACCCCCCAAATGAGCAGTTCTTC
D: .; size: few; J: TRBJ2-1; V: TRBV5-4; CDR3: CASSLSYSNEQFF; DNA: TGTGCCAGCAGCTTGTCGTACTCCAATGAGCAGTTCTTC
D: TRBD1; size: .; J: TRBJ2-5; V: TRBV12-3/TRBV12-4; CDR3: CASSNYRDRQETQYF; DNA: TGTGCCAGCAGTAACTACCGGGACAGGCAAGAGACCCAGTACTTC
D: .; size: large; J: TRBJ2-3; V: TRBV6-5; CDR3: CASSPRQGGSDTQYF; DNA: TGTGCCAGCAGTCCGCGACAGGGAGGATCAGATACGCAGTATTTT
D: .; size: medium-sized; J: TRBJ2-1; V: TRBV7-2; CDR3: CASSSRQVYEQFF; DNA: TGTGCCAGCAGCTCGCGACAGGTTTATGAGCAGTTCTTC
D: .; size: .; J: TRBJ2-5; V: TRBV7-2; CDR3: CASSLGRAKETQYF; DNA: TGTGCCAGCAGCTTAGGGAGGGCGAAGGAGACCCAGTACTTC